This TCR beta chain was obtained from a study of PD-1 blockade in classical Hodgkin lymphoma. General study findings and limits: Underlying causes for the observed repertoire differences were not defined, possibly disease activity or prior therapy. Reported baseline diversity: healthy donors highest, relapsed/refractory patients lowest.

Only in-frame clones appear in the TCRdb table, and some are missing; sequencing was by immunoSEQ multiplex PCR. The sample yields 20,000 to 25,000 clones, approximately 94% seen once. This CDR3 comprises 15 residues. V shed 6 bases and J shed 7 bases, with 20 bases lying between them. The germline CDR1 and CDR2 sequences are SGHNT and YYREEE (reference sequence). Details on this clone: The target antigen is unknown.

The time point denotes: newly diagnosed, previously untreated cHL patient sample. It was PBMCs in newly diagnosed, untreated classical Hodgkin lymphoma that served as comparison. The specimen was peripheral blood mononuclear cells (PBMCs). This receptor was obtained from a human donor with classical Hodgkin lymphoma. This chain uses TRBV5-4 with TRBJ2-1, with D perhaps TRBD2 (6 bases). In nucleotides, the CDR3 is TGTGCCAGCACCCCAGGTCGGGGGAGAGGGAATGAGCAGTTCTTC. This encodes CASTPGRGRGNEQFF.